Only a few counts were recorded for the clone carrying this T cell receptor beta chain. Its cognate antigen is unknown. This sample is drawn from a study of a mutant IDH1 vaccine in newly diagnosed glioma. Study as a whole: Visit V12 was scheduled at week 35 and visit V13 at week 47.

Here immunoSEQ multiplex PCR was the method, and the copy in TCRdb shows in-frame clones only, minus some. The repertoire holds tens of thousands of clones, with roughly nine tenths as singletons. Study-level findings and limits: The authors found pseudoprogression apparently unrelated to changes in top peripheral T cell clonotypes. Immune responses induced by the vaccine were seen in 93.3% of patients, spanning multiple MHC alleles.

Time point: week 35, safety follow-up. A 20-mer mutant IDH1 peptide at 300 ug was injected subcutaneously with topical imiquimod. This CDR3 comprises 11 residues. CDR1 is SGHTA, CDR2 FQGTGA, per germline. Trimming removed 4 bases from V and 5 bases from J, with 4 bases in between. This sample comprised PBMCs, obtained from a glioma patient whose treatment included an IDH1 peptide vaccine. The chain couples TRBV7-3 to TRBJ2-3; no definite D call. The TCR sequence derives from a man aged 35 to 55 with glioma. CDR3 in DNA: TGTGCCAGCAGCTCACAAGATACGCAGTATTTT. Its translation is CASSSQDTQYF.